The 18 T cell receptor beta chains presented below share a single source sample, sequenced in a study of beta chain features in type 1 diabetes. Reverse transcription of all isolated RNA meant that expressed TCRB transcripts were sequenced. Sequencing used immunoSEQ multiplex PCR; TCRdb keeps in-frame clones, though not all of them. The sample has 250,000 or so clones; about 25% are singletons. Sequencing was done on a sample of central memory CD4+ T cells from blood. The receptor set was obtained from a man aged 30-40 years in good health.

This clone has just a few counts. The V call is TRBV29-1, the J call TRBJ2-1; D remains ambiguous. CDR1 SQVTM and CDR2 ANQGSEA come from the germline V gene. This CDR3 has 14 residues. Deletions cut 4 bases from V and 6 bases from J, with 16 bases between. CDR3 DNA sequence: TGCAGCGTTGGAGAGGCTCCTTCCGGCAATGAGCAGTTCTTC. Encoded protein: CSVGEAPSGNEQFF.

This clone has ten or more counts. The genes are TRBV7-2 and TRBJ2-1; D is unresolved. Germline V gives CDR1 SGHTA, CDR2 FQGNSA. The CDR3 has 13 amino acids. V lost 5 bases and J 7 bases, leaving 12 bases between the germline ends. CDR3 residues: CASSPNSINEQFF. The CDR3 region has the DNA TGTGCCAGCAGCCCAAATTCGATAAATGAGCAGTTCTTC.

The chain has TRBV29-1 and TRBJ2-2; D gene ambiguous. This CDR3 comprises 13 residues. Germline V gene sequence: CDR1 SQVTM, CDR2 ANQGSEA. Trimming removed 0 bases from V and 5 bases from J, with 7 bases in between. CDR3 sequence reads: CSVEDAGTGELFF. The CDR3 DNA reads TGCAGCGTTGAAGATGCAGGAACCGGGGAGCTGTTTTTT.

This clone came up once. The rearrangement joins TRBV28 to TRBJ2-5; D not resolved. The CDR3 runs to 13 residues. In germline, CDR1 is MDHEN, CDR2 SYDVKM. V was cut by 3 bases and J by 11 bases, with 16 bases left in between. CDR3 residues: CASSLVQDENQYF. The CDR3 coding sequence is TGTGCCAGCAGTTTGGTCCAAGATGAAAATCAGTACTTC. Full variable domain (outside the CDR3, taken from reference TRBV28 and TRBJ2-5): DVKVTQSSRYLVKRTGEKVFLECVQDMDHENMFWYRQDPGLGLRLIYFSYDVKMKEKGDIPEGYSVSREKKERFSLILESASTNQTSMYLCASSLVQDENQYFGPGTRLLVL.

V usage is TRBV14 and J usage is TRBJ2-3, with D perhaps matching TRBD1 (5 bases). This CDR3 spans 13 amino acids. Germline assignment: CDR1 SGHDN and CDR2 FVKESK. V was trimmed by 8 bases and J by 8 bases, leaving 17 bases between them. In nucleotides, the CDR3 is TGTGCCAGCGCCTCTTCTCCGCAGGGTACGCAGTATTTT. Amino acid sequence: CASASSPQGTQYF.

The chain has TRBV10-3 and TRBJ2-3; D is unresolved. The CDR3 covers 13 residues. Trimming left V 6 bases short and J 3 bases short, with 10 bases between. CDR1 and CDR2 (germline): ENHRY, SYGVKD. This CDR3 reads CAISNLLTDTQYF. Here the CDR3 DNA reads TGTGCCATCAGCAACTTACTTACAGATACGCAGTATTTT.

The rearrangement links TRBV7-9 to TRBJ2-7; 8 bases agree with TRBD1. This CDR3 region has 14 residues. The V and J ends lost 5 bases and 4 bases, in that order; junction bases with no gene match: 7. Germline CDR1 reads SEHNR; CDR2 reads FQNEAQ (reference sequence). CDR3 in DNA: TGTGCCAGCAGCCTTGGACAGGGCGAGTACGAGCAGTACTTC. It translates to CASSLGQGEYEQYF. Together with reference TRBV7-9 and TRBJ2-7, the CDR3 gives the full variable domain: DTGVSQNPRHKITKRGQNVTFRCDPISEHNRLYWYRQTLGQGPEFLTYFQNEAQLEKSRLLSDRFSAERPKGSFSTLEIQRTEQGDSAMYLCASSLGQGEYEQYFGPGTRLTVT.

The chain has TRBV15 and TRBJ1-1, with D unclear. This CDR3 region has 13 residues. The V end was cut by 0 bases, the J end by 5 bases, with 7 bases between. Germline CDR1 LNHNV, CDR2 YYDKDF (reference sequence). This CDR3 is CATSRDLGTEAFF. The CDR3 region has the DNA TGTGCCACCAGCAGAGATCTTGGAACTGAAGCTTTCTTT.

Many counts were recorded for this clone. The chain couples TRBV7-9 to TRBJ2-4; a possible D gene is TRBD1 (6 bases). Germline lookup yields CDR1 SEHNR and CDR2 FQNEAQ (reference sequence). The V end lost 1 base, the J end lost 9 bases, and 13 bases lay between the germline ends. The CDR3 loop spans 14 amino acids. The CDR3 region is CASSLDSQGSIQYF. The CDR3 DNA sequence: TGTGCCAGCAGCTTAGACTCTCAGGGGTCCATTCAGTACTTC.

There are a few counts of this clone. The CDR3 DNA is TGCGCCAGCAGCCAAGATCTAGCGGGAGCAGATACGCAGTATTTT. This sequence encodes CASSQDLAGADTQYF. The V gene is TRBV4-3, the J gene TRBJ2-3; 10 nucleotides match TRBD2. Looked up from germline, CDR1 is LGHNA and CDR2 is YSLEER. This CDR3 has 15 residues. V gave up 0 bases and J gave up 4 bases; unmatched junction bases: 1.

The chain uses TRBV4-2 and TRBJ2-1, with TRBD2 matching over 8 bases. J was trimmed by 2 bases and V by 1 base; bases with no gene match: 7. The germline gives CDR1 LGHNA, CDR2 YNFKEQ. The CDR3 extends over 17 amino acids. The CDR3: CASSQGRQRETYNEQFF. CDR3 in DNA: TGTGCCAGCAGCCAAGGACGCCAGCGGGAGACCTACAATGAGCAGTTCTTC.

The chain combines TRBV4-3 with TRBJ1-2, with D possibly being TRBD1 (6 bases). Germline loops: CDR1 LGHNA, CDR2 YSLEER. The V end was cut by 4 bases, the J end by 4 bases, with 13 bases between. The CDR3 is 14 amino acids. In DNA, the CDR3 is TGCGCCAGCAGCCCTTCAGGGGAATTCTATGGCTACACCTTC. It encodes CASSPSGEFYGYTF.

V and J are TRBV5-4 and TRBJ2-7, with 10 bases matching TRBD2. Trimming cost V 0 bases and J 2 bases; bases outside gene matches: 2. The length of the CDR3 is 15 residues. The germline V gene has CDR1 SGHNT and CDR2 YYREEE (reference sequence). Written as DNA, the CDR3 is TGTGCCAGCAGCTTGGGGCTAGCGGGAGCCTACGAGCAGTACTTC. Translated, it gives CASSLGLAGAYEQYF.

This clone was seen a handful of times. The chain carries TRBV10-1 and TRBJ2-1; the D gene is possibly TRBD1 (6 bases). This CDR3 contains 11 residues. Trimming removed 3 bases from V and 9 bases from J, with 6 bases in between. The V gene's germline CDR1 is WNHNN and CDR2 SYGVQD (reference sequence). As DNA, the CDR3 is TGCGCCAGCAGTGAAGGGGGTGAGCAGTTCTTC. As protein: CASSEGGEQFF.

The chain couples TRBV28 to TRBJ2-4; D uncertain. The CDR3 is 12 residues long. V lost 4 bases and J 6 bases, leaving 7 bases between the germline ends. The germline CDR1 and CDR2 sequences are MDHEN and SYDVKM. Here the CDR3 reads CASSSPINIQYF. The CDR3, as DNA: TGTGCCAGCAGTTCTCCTATAAACATTCAGTACTTC.

This clone was detected a few times. The rearrangement uses TRBV15 and TRBJ2-2; D is possibly TRBD2 (5 bases). Germline loops: CDR1 LNHNV, CDR2 YYDKDF (reference sequence). Trimming took off 0 bases at V and 7 bases at J, with 15 bases between the two ends. This CDR3 region has 16 residues. CDR3 amino acids: CATSRDVSGFGGELFF. CDR3 sequence (DNA): TGTGCCACCAGCAGAGATGTGTCGGGGTTTGGCGGGGAGCTGTTTTTT.

J is TRBJ2-1 and V is TRBV15; D could derive from TRBD1 or TRBD2 (5 bases each). CDR3 size: 16 residues. Trimming pared 0 bases from V and 3 bases from J, leaving 12 bases between. The germline V gene encodes CDR1 LNHNV and CDR2 YYDKDF (reference sequence). The CDR3 loop is CATSRDGQRGYNEQFF. The CDR3 DNA is TGTGCCACCAGCAGAGATGGGCAGAGGGGCTACAATGAGCAGTTCTTC. The variable domain in full, completed from reference TRBV15 and TRBJ2-1, reads DAMVIQNPRYQVTQFGKPVTLSCSQTLNHNVMYWYQQKSSQAPKLLFHYYDKDFNNEADTPDNFQSRRPNTSFCFLDIRSPGLGDTAMYLCATSRDGQRGYNEQFFGPGTRLTVL.

This chain links TRBV29-1 with TRBJ1-1, with D uncertain. This CDR3 has 13 residues. The V gene lost 5 bases and the J gene lost 1 base, with 11 bases spanning the gap. Per germline, CDR1 SQVTM and CDR2 ANQGSEA. The chain's CDR3 is CSVIVGGNTEAFF. As DNA, the CDR3 is TGCAGCGTTATTGTCGGAGGGAACACTGAAGCTTTCTTT.